The entry that follows covers one T cell receptor (beta chain) sequence. The data were obtained in a study of blood T cell repertoires in COVID-19. About the research overall: The cDNA or gDNA used as material had been derived from T cells, B-cell-depleted T cells, or PBMCs.

Repertoires were generated with immunoSEQ multiplex PCR, while TCRdb's copy carries only in-frame clones and drops some. The sample yields roughly 210,000 clones, 88% seen once. Sequencing used peripheral blood. The sequence was collected from an older man with acute or convalescent COVID-19.

The CDR3 is CASSERIAGVGDTQYF. CDR3 sequence (DNA): TGTGCCAGCAGTGAAAGAATAGCGGGAGTTGGAGATACGCAGTATTTT. V usage is TRBV6-1 and J usage is TRBJ2-3, with 9 bases fitting TRBD2. V trimming: 2 bases; J trimming: 5 bases; junction bases outside the gene matches: 8. This CDR3 has 16 amino acids. CDR1 and CDR2 from the germline V gene are MNHNS and SASEGT.